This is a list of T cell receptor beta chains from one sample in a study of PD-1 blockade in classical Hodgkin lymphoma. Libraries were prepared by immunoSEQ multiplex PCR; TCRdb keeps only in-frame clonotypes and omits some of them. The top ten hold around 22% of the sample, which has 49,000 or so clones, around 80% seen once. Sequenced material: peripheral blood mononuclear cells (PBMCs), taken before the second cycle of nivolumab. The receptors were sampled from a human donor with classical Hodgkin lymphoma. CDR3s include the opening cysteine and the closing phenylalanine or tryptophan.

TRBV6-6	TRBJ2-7	CASSGTDYEQYF
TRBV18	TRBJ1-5	CASSPTGGTSNQPQHF
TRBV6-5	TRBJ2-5	CASSLIRGETQYF
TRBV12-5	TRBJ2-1	CASGDDYNEQFF
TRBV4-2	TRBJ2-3	CASSPRDSGTDTQYF
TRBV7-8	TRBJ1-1	CASSLTRDRATEAFF
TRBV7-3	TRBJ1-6	CASSLYRGGAGSPLHF
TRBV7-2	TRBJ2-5	CASSLISQGQTQYF
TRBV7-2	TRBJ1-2	CASSLVKLTVGYTF
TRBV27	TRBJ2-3	CASGRDRDQYF
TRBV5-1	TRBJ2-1	CASSLYTGGNEQFF
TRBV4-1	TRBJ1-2	CASSQAQSNYGYTF
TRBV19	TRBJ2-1	CASSSGVFNEQFF
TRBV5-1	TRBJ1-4	CASSAGTAGREKLFF
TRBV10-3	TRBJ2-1	CAISARVSADPYNEQFF
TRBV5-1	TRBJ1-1	CASSLYQGAGNTEAFF
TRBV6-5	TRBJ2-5	CASSSLGGVETQYF
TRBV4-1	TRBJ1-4	CASSQVYGEKLFF
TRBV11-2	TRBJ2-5	CASRMTAETQYF
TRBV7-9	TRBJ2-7	CASTLGRTGEQYF
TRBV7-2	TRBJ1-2	CASSPPEGEDYGYTF
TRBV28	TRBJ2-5	CASGALETQYF
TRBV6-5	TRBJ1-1	CASSYSGVALKAFF
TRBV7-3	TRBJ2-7	CASSLGLAGAEQYF
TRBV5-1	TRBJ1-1	CASSLDVGQNTEAFF
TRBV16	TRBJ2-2	CASSQKTGIGELFF
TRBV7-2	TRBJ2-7	CASSLVQIYEQYF
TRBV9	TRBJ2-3	CASSVGTDTQYF
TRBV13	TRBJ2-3	CASSLGKGSGNTQYF
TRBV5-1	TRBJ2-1	CASSDQYNEQFF